The 12 T cell receptor beta chains reported below all come from one sample, sequenced in a study of cytomegalovirus exposure and HLA in healthy donors. Primers for the PCR totalled 60 Vbeta and 13 Jbeta. The protocol was immunoSEQ multiplex PCR, while the TCRdb copy is restricted to in-frame clones and leaves out a portion. This sample carries under 200,000 clones, 9.5% to 15% of them seen once, and the ten largest clones take about 7.8%. Sequencing input: PBMCs. The receptors were sampled from a man between 50 and 59 years old in good health and CMV-seropositive.

This clone has more than one count but fewer than ten. This chain's CDR3 is CASSFVTANYGYTF. The CDR3 DNA follows: TGTGCCAGCAGCTTTGTGACAGCGAACTATGGCTACACCTTC. The J gene is TRBJ1-2, the V gene TRBV5-4; D possibly corresponds to TRBD1 (5 bases). Trimming cost V 2 bases and J 2 bases, with 10 bases left between them. The CDR3 has 14 amino acids. Germline values: CDR1 SGHNT, CDR2 YYREEE (reference sequence).

This clone has only a few counts. The chain carries TRBV5-4 and TRBJ1-1; 10 bases align to TRBD1. J was trimmed by 6 bases and V by 3 bases; bases with no gene match: 8. This CDR3 contains 15 residues. The germline CDR1 and CDR2 sequences are SGHNT and YYREEE (reference sequence). The CDR3 DNA reads as TGTGCCAGCAGCTGGGGTGGGACAGGGGCCTCTGAAGCTTTCTTT. Protein product: CASSWGGTGASEAFF. Looking up the rest from reference TRBV5-4 and TRBJ1-1 gives the full variable domain: ETGVTQSPTHLIKTRGQQVTLRCSSQSGHNTVSWYQQALGQGPQFIFQYYREEENGRGNFPPRFSGLQFPNYSSELNVNALELDDSALYLCASSWGGTGASEAFFGQGTRLTVV.

The rearrangement joins TRBV2 to TRBJ2-2; D is unresolved. Germline V lookup: CDR1 SNHLY, CDR2 FYNNEI. The CDR3 totals 13 residues. The V gene lost 3 bases and the J gene lost 6 bases, with 8 bases spanning the gap. The CDR3 loop reads CASSELYSGELFF. The DNA of the CDR3 is TGTGCCAGCAGTGAGCTATACTCCGGGGAGCTGTTTTTT. The complete variable domain, with remaining parts taken from reference TRBV2 and TRBJ2-2, reads EPEVTQTPSHQVTQMGQEVILRCVPISNHLYFYWYRQILGQKVEFLVSFYNNEISEKSEIFDDQFSVERPDGSNFTLKIRSTKLEDSAMYFCASSELYSGELFFGEGSRLTVL.

This chain uses TRBV2 with TRBJ2-3; D is possibly TRBD2 (6 bases). This CDR3 is built from 12 residues. Trimming removed 6 bases at V and 14 bases at J, with 18 bases between. CDR1 and CDR2 (germline): SNHLY, FYNNEI. The CDR3 DNA is TGTGCCAGCAGGTCGGGGGAGTTCCCACTGTATTTT. It translates to CASRSGEFPLYF.

This clone was recorded a few times. V usage is TRBV19 and J usage is TRBJ2-5, with 7 positions matching TRBD2. Germline CDR1 LNHDA, CDR2 SQIVND (reference sequence). The CDR3 has 14 amino acids. Germline trimming cut 5 bases from V and 2 bases from J; bases unmatched to any gene: 5. The DNA for the CDR3 is TGTGCCAGTAGTTGGGGACTACTGCAAGAGACCCAGTACTTC. The encoded protein is CASSWGLLQETQYF.

The chain couples TRBV6-5 to TRBJ2-2; 9 bases line up with TRBD1. J was trimmed by 3 bases and V by 6 bases; bases with no gene match: 5. The CDR3 has 15 amino acids. Germline CDR1 reads MNHEY; CDR2 reads SVGAGI. The CDR3 spells CASRGTGRDTGELFF. Here the CDR3 DNA reads TGTGCCAGCAGGGGGACAGGGAGGGACACCGGGGAGCTGTTTTTT.

The chain combines TRBV5-1 with TRBJ2-4; 10 bases align to TRBD2. Germline V gene sequence: CDR1 SGHRS, CDR2 YFSETQ. The CDR3 contains 16 residues. The junction had 4 bases not matched to a gene; V was cut back by 4 bases and J by 0 bases. In DNA form, the CDR3 reads TGCGCCAGCAGCCCCCTAGCGGGGGTAGCCAAAAACATTCAGTACTTC. It codes for CASSPLAGVAKNIQYF.

The gene calls are TRBV6-1 and TRBJ2-1; D is perhaps TRBD2 (5 bases). The CDR3 sequence is 16 residues long. Trimming stripped 4 bases from V and 4 bases from J, with 17 bases between. Germline V lookup: CDR1 MNHNS, CDR2 SASEGT. The CDR3 reads CASSGPVGRGYNEQFF. The CDR3 bases are TGTGCCAGCAGTGGACCAGTAGGGAGAGGGTACAATGAGCAGTTCTTC.

This clone was picked up a small number of times. The genes are TRBV6-5 and TRBJ1-4; D may be TRBD1 (5 bases). The V gene lost 3 bases and the J gene lost 4 bases, with 15 bases spanning the gap. The CDR3 extends over 16 amino acids. Germline V gene data show CDR1 as MNHEY and CDR2 as SVGAGI. The CDR3 is CASSYSRTRSNEKLFF. The CDR3 DNA follows: TGTGCCAGCAGTTATTCCCGGACACGGAGTAATGAAAAACTGTTTTTT.

The chain joins TRBV4-3 to TRBJ1-1; no reliable D call. The CDR3 length is 13 residues. CDR1 LGHNA and CDR2 YSLEER come from the germline V gene. V lost 0 bases to trimming and J lost 7 bases, with 9 bases between them. The CDR3 here is CASSQDRGDEAFF. DNA of the CDR3: TGCGCCAGCAGCCAAGATAGAGGAGATGAAGCTTTCTTT.

V is TRBV9 and J is TRBJ2-3, with 8 bases aligning to TRBD2. The V gene's germline CDR1 is SGDLS and CDR2 YYNGEE. V lost 0 bases and J lost 2; bases outside the gene matches: 8. The CDR3 has 17 residues. CDR3 sequence: CASSVGVGGGLTDTQYF. In DNA form, the CDR3 reads TGTGCCAGCAGCGTAGGGGTCGGCGGGGGGCTCACAGATACGCAGTATTTT.

This clone was counted only a few times. This chain links TRBV7-7 with TRBJ2-1; D may be TRBD1 (5 bases). The germline V gene has CDR1 SSHAT and CDR2 FNYEAQ (reference sequence). The germline V and J ends were trimmed by 5 bases and 9 bases, with 14 bases remaining between them. The CDR3 runs 13 residues. CDR3 in amino acids: CASSTERGGEQFF. CDR3 coding DNA: TGTGCCAGCAGCACAGAAAGGGGTGGTGAGCAGTTCTTC.